This TCR beta chain was identified during a study of OX40 agonist ivuxolimab in advanced cancers. Study in general: Participants, approximately 80% male, averaged around 60 years of age, ranging from about 20 to 79. Study observations and caveats: Averaging showed that CD8+ T cells had more expanded clones than CD4+ did. Expanded peripheral T-cell antigen specificity went undetermined.

This CDR3 is 16 amino acids long. Germline CDR1 and CDR2: SGHNT and YYREEE (reference sequence). V dropped 4 bases and J dropped 0 bases, with 17 bases sitting between them. Some clones are missing from TCRdb's copy, which holds only in-frame ones; the method was immunoSEQ multiplex PCR. The sample lists 80,000 to 100,000 clones; roughly 89% were seen once. As regards this clone: The target antigen is unknown.

The chain joins TRBV5-4 to TRBJ2-7; perhaps TRBD1 as D (5 bases). This TCR was recovered from an adult with an advanced solid tumor such as melanoma, head and neck, liver or kidney cancer. Specimen: CD4+ or CD8+ T cells sorted from blood, collected in a trial of the OX40 agonist ivuxolimab. The CDR3 nucleotides read TGTGCCAGCAGCCGTGCCCAACGCAGGGACTCCTACGAGCAGTACTTC. Translation: CASSRAQRRDSYEQYF.